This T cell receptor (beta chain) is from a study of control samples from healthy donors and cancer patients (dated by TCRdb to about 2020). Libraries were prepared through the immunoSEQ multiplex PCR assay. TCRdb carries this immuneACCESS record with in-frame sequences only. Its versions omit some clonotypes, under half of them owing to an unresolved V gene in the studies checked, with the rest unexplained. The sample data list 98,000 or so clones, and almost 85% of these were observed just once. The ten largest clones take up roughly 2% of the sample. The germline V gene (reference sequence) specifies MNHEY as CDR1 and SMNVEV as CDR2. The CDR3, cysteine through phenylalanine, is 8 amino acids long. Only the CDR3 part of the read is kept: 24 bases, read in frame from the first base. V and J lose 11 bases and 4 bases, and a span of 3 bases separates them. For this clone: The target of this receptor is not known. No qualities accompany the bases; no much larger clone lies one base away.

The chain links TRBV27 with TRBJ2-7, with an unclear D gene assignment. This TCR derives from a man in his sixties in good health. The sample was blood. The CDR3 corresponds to CAGYEQYF. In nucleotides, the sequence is TGTGCCGGTTACGAGCAGTACTTC.